A selection of T cell receptor beta chains follows, all from one sample in a study of blood T cells in healthy people across ages. TCRdb processed the 5' RACE reads anew with MiXCR; each CDR3 protein has one entry. The table lists 650,000 to 900,000 distinct CDR3 sequences, roughly 60% of them singletons, with roughly a quarter in the top ten. Source material: blood. The receptor source for this set is a man aged 25-40 years in good health. The CDR3 runs from the conserved cysteine through the conserved F or W. A D gene is named only where the DNA matches it firmly. For some rows the clone size is stated as once, few or many, or as a class when expanded; others skip it.

j_call d_call clone_size v_call cdr3_nt cdr3_aa
TRBJ2-7 NA NA TRBV29-1 TGCAGCGTTGAAGAACCTACAGAGAGCTACGAGCAGTACTTC CSVEEPTESYEQYF
TRBJ1-1 NA NA TRBV7-2 TGTGCCAGCAGCGTAGCGGGCAGCACTGAAGCTTTCTTT CASSVAGSTEAFF
TRBJ2-5 NA NA TRBV7-6 TGTGCCAGCAGCTTATTCCTAGGGCAGCAAGAGACCCAGTACTTC CASSLFLGQQETQYF
TRBJ1-1 TRBD1 NA TRBV12-3/TRBV12-4 TGTGCCAGCAGTACGACAACAGGGGTGAACACTGAAGCTTTCTTT CASSTTTGVNTEAFF
TRBJ2-3 NA NA TRBV9 TGTGCCAGCAGCGTAGGGATCATGGATACGCAGTATTTT CASSVGIMDTQYF
TRBJ2-5 NA NA TRBV6-5 TGTGCCAGCAAAACCACGGGGCCTCAAGAGACCCAGTACTTC CASKTTGPQETQYF
TRBJ1-2 NA NA TRBV7-2 TGTGCCAGCAGCTTCTCCCTTGGGAGAGCGGGCTACACGTTC CASSFSLGRAGYTF
TRBJ2-1 NA NA TRBV6-5 TGTGCCAGCAGTAAGCGGCCTCGGTACAATGAGCAGTTCTTC CASSKRPRYNEQFF
TRBJ2-7 TRBD1 few TRBV5-1 TGTGCCAGCAGCTTGGGGACAGGGGATGAGCAGTACTTC CASSLGTGDEQYF
TRBJ2-7 TRBD1 many TRBV20-1 TGCAGTGCTCCACAGGGGACATGGAGCGAGCAGTACTTC CSAPQGTWSEQYF
TRBJ2-1 NA NA TRBV2 TGTGCCTCCCCCTCGGGGGTGTACAATGAGCAGTTCTTC CASPSGVYNEQFF
TRBJ2-5 NA NA TRBV11-3 TGTGCCTGCAGCTTGAGACAGGAGGAGACCCAGTACTTC CACSLRQEETQYF
TRBJ2-7 NA NA TRBV4-2 TGTGCCAGCAACCAATCCACAGCCAGGGCCTACGAGCAGTACTTC CASNQSTARAYEQYF
TRBJ2-6 TRBD1 NA TRBV28 TGTGCCAGCAGTTTGGGGGCTGGGACAGGGGCTCTAACTGGGGCCAACGTCCTGACTTTC CASSLGAGTGALTGANVLTF